The 25 T cell receptor beta chains presented below share a single source sample, sequenced in a study of regulatory T cells in long-lasting Graves disease. CDR3 regions were amplified by Arm-PCR using iRepertoire HTBI primers to build TCR beta libraries. TCRdb reanalysed the multiplex PCR reads using MiXCR and keeps one entry per CDR3 protein. This sample has over 350,000 distinct CDR3 sequences; around 15% occur once, and the top ten carry about a sixth. Time point given: newly diagnosed GD, antithyroid drugs for less than 3 months. Construction of the TCR library relied on RNA isolated from PBMCs. The data also belong to a second study, concerning T cells in Graves' hyperthyroidism and ophthalmopathy.

Sequenced material: peripheral blood mononuclear cells (PBMCs), taken at new diagnosis, from a patient treated with antithyroid drugs. The source is a woman aged 50 to 65 with Graves disease.

This clonotype was recorded at least ten times. This chain uses TRBV5-6 with TRBJ2-1; unclear D gene. The CDR3 is 11 residues long. CDR1 and CDR2 (germline): SGHDT, YYEEEE. V was clipped by 0 bases and J by 8 bases, with 3 bases between them. In nucleotides, the CDR3 is TGTGCCAGCAGCTTGGACCATGAGCAGTTCTTC. This encodes CASSLDHEQFF.

The chain combines TRBV30 with TRBJ2-7, with 9 bases matching TRBD2. The CDR3 is 12 amino acids. Germline CDR1 reads GTSNPN; CDR2 reads SVGIG (reference sequence). The trim removed 5 bases at V and 3 bases at J, leaving 2 bases unmatched. This chain's CDR3 is CAWGTSRYEQYF. As DNA, the CDR3 is TGTGCCTGGGGGACTAGCCGCTACGAGCAGTACTTC.

The chain is built from TRBV28 and TRBJ1-1; D remains ambiguous. Trimming took 4 bases from V and 5 from J, leaving 17 bases between them. CDR1 is MDHEN, CDR2 SYDVKM, per germline. The CDR3 spans 15 residues. The CDR3 nucleotides read TGTGCCAGCAGTTCCGCAGGTCATCACGGGACTGAAGCTTTCTTT. As protein: CASSSAGHHGTEAFF.

The chain carries TRBV28 and TRBJ1-2; TRBD1 aligns across 11 bases. This CDR3 has 14 residues. Trimming cost V 5 bases and J 6 bases; bases outside gene matches: 5. Germline CDR1 reads MDHEN; CDR2 reads SYDVKM. CDR3 DNA: TGTGCCAGCAGTATGAGGACAGGGGGCCATGGCTACACCTTC. Protein product: CASSMRTGGHGYTF.

This clonotype occurred many times. The genes are TRBV5-1 and TRBJ2-3; D not resolved. The CDR3 has 14 residues. Trimming stripped 6 bases from V and 0 bases from J, with 11 bases between. The germline V gene has CDR1 SGHRS and CDR2 YFSETQ. The DNA for the CDR3 is TGCGCCAGCACCAGAGCAGGCAGCACAGATACGCAGTATTTT. Amino acids: CASTRAGSTDTQYF.

This clonotype was counted ten times or more. The chain combines TRBV7-9 with TRBJ2-1; weak D call: TRBD1 (6 bases). The ends were cut back, 1 base at V and 14 bases at J, with 15 bases in the middle. Germline lookup yields CDR1 SEHNR and CDR2 FQNEAQ (reference sequence). There are 13 residues in the CDR3. The CDR3, as DNA: TGTGCCAGCAGCTTAGAAGGTCGAGCAGGGGAGTTCTTC. It codes for CASSLEGRAGEFF.

There are a few counts of this clonotype. The chain recombines TRBV30 with TRBJ1-2; 12 nucleotides line up with TRBD1. Germline V lookup: CDR1 GTSNPN, CDR2 SVGIG (reference sequence). The V gene end was trimmed by 2 bases and the J gene end by 4 bases; junction bases not matched to a gene: 8. The CDR3 is 16 residues long. The CDR3 here is CAWSIPGQGASYGYTF. The DNA for the CDR3 is TGTGCCTGGAGTATACCGGGACAGGGGGCCAGCTATGGCTACACCTTC.

This clonotype was recorded many times. This chain uses TRBV11-1 with TRBJ2-5; D might be TRBD2 (5 bases). V lost 2 bases and J 1 base, leaving 20 bases between the germline ends. This CDR3 is 18 amino acids long. CDR1 and CDR2 from the germline V gene are SGHAT and FQDESV (reference sequence). CDR3 residues: CASSLYSVTSISQETQYF. Here the CDR3 DNA reads TGTGCCAGCAGCTTATATAGCGTAACCTCAATAAGCCAAGAGACCCAGTACTTC. Using reference TRBV11-1 and TRBJ2-5 for the parts outside the CDR3, the full variable domain is EAEVAQSPRYKITEKSQAVAFWCDPISGHATLYWYRQILGQGPELLVQFQDESVVDDSQLPKDRFSAERLKGVDSTLKIQPAELGDSAMYLCASSLYSVTSISQETQYFGPGTRLLVL.

This clonotype came up a few times. The V gene is TRBV12-3 or TRBV12-4, the J gene TRBJ2-2, with 7 bases matching TRBD1. Trimming at V came to 4 bases and at J to 5 bases, leaving 10 bases not matched to a gene. The CDR3 sequence is 16 residues long. The CDR3 sequence: CASSSDRAPMTGELFF. In DNA, the CDR3 is TGTGCCAGCAGTTCCGACAGGGCCCCGATGACCGGGGAGCTGTTTTTT.

The chain uses TRBV5-1 and TRBJ2-2, with a tentative D call TRBD1 (6 bases). The germline gives CDR1 SGHRS, CDR2 YFSETQ. CDR3 length: 14 residues. Trimming took off 4 bases at V and 2 bases at J, with 9 bases between the two ends. CDR3 residues: CASSTQGNTGELFF. CDR3 nucleotides: TGCGCCAGCAGCACACAGGGTAACACCGGGGAGCTGTTTTTT.

For this clonotype: The junction does not match germline at one end; this may be a read error. This chain connects TRBV11-2 to TRBJ2-3; 7 bases line up with TRBD1. The CDR3 contains 15 residues. The V gene's germline CDR1 is SGHAT and CDR2 FQNNGV. CDR3 nucleotides: TGTGCCAACAGCCCGACAGGGATTAGCACAGATACGCAGTATTTT. It yields the protein CANSPTGISTDTQYF.

This clonotype was found many times. V and J are TRBV28 and TRBJ2-1, with 12 bases that match TRBD2. V lost 4 bases and J lost 1; bases outside the gene matches: 5. This CDR3 is 17 amino acids long. CDR1 is MDHEN, CDR2 SYDVKM, per germline. CDR3 loop: CASSSPSGRASYNEQFF. Written as DNA, the CDR3 is TGTGCCAGCAGTTCCCCTAGCGGGAGGGCATCCTACAATGAGCAGTTCTTC.

This clonotype occurred many times. The chain employs TRBV5-1 and TRBJ1-1; TRBD1 might be the D (5 bases). CDR1 and CDR2 from the germline V gene are SGHRS and YFSETQ. Trimming removed 4 bases from V and 7 bases from J, with 17 bases in between. This CDR3 region has 14 residues. The CDR3 DNA reads TGCGCCAGCAGCGCCGGTGGGGCGGGGAGTGAAGCTTTCTTT. Translated, it gives CASSAGGAGSEAFF.

The rearrangement links TRBV7-9 to TRBJ2-1; tentatively, D is TRBD1 (6 bases). Per the germline V gene, CDR1 is SEHNR and CDR2 is FQNEAQ (reference sequence). Trimming took off 4 bases at V and 2 bases at J, with 12 bases between the two ends. CDR3 length equals 15 residues. The CDR3 DNA sequence: TGTGCCAGCAGCTCTCGACAGGTCCCCTACAATGAGCAGTTCTTC. It specifies CASSSRQVPYNEQFF.

This clonotype was counted a single time. A far more abundant clone sits one base away, making this likely a read error. The CDR3 is CASSVRPLNTEAFF. As DNA, the CDR3 is TGTGCCAGCAGTGTCAGGCCTCTTAACACTGAAGCTTTCTTT. The chain has TRBV6-1 and TRBJ1-1; D is ambiguous. The CDR3 sequence is 14 residues long. Per germline, CDR1 MNHNS and CDR2 SASEGT. The V end lost 4 bases, the J end lost 2 bases, and 11 bases lay between the germline ends.

This clonotype was counted ten times or more. The chain combines TRBV6-1 with TRBJ1-3; TRBD1 aligns across 7 bases. The V gene end was trimmed by 6 bases and the J gene end by 2 bases; junction bases not matched to a gene: 7. Per germline, CDR1 MNHNS and CDR2 SASEGT. The length of the CDR3 is 15 residues. CDR3 protein: CASSVTGVAGNTIYF. CDR3 sequence (DNA): TGTGCCAGCAGCGTTACAGGGGTGGCTGGAAACACCATATATTTT.

This clonotype showed up many times. The chain carries TRBV11-2 and TRBJ2-1; no reliable D call. V was trimmed by 6 bases and J by 6 bases, leaving 18 bases between them. From germline, CDR1 is SGHAT and CDR2 FQNNGV. CDR3 size: 15 residues. CDR3: CASRNPRVASNEQFF. The DNA for the CDR3 is TGTGCCAGCAGGAACCCCCGGGTGGCTAGCAATGAGCAGTTCTTC. Together with reference TRBV11-2 and TRBJ2-1, the CDR3 gives the full variable domain: EAGVAQSPRYKIIEKRQSVAFWCNPISGHATLYWYQQILGQGPKLLIQFQNNGVVDDSQLPKDRFSAERLKGVDSTLKIQPAKLEDSAVYLCASRNPRVASNEQFFGPGTRLTVL.

This clonotype was observed a handful of times. V and J are TRBV11-3 and TRBJ2-5; the match to TRBD2 covers 7 bases. The CDR3 has 14 residues. V was pared by 1 base and J by 5 bases, with 4 bases of the junction left unmatched. Germline CDR1 SGHNT, CDR2 YENEEA. CDR3 bases: TGTGCCAGCAGCTTAGGCGGGAGCGGGGAGACCCAGTACTTC. Translated, it gives CASSLGGSGETQYF.

This clonotype came up many times. This rearrangement joins TRBV18 to TRBJ2-3; D call uncertain. V dropped 8 bases and J dropped 1 base, with 10 bases sitting between them. The CDR3 sequence is 13 residues long. The V gene's germline CDR1 is KGHSH and CDR2 LQKENI. For the CDR3, the DNA is TGTGCCAGCAGCCCTTTGGGCACAGATACGCAGTATTTT. Translated, it gives CASSPLGTDTQYF. Variable domain in full (rest from reference TRBV18 and TRBJ2-3): NAGVMQNPRHLVRRRGQEARLRCSPMKGHSHVYWYRQLPEEGLKFMVYLQKENIIDESGMPKERFSAEFPKEGPSILRIQQVVRGDSAAYFCASSPLGTDTQYFGPGTRLTVL.

This clonotype appeared many times. This chain joins TRBV27 and TRBJ2-3; D remains unclear. Germline CDR1 and CDR2: MNHEY and SMNVEV (reference sequence). The CDR3 is 17 amino acids. Trimming took off 0 bases at V and 4 bases at J, with 17 bases between the two ends. The CDR3 nucleotides are TGTGCCAGCAGTTTATCGATCGGTCCTGATAGGGCAGATACGCAGTATTTT. Translation: CASSLSIGPDRADTQYF.

The genes are TRBV10-2 and TRBJ2-7; 14 bases are shared with TRBD2. This CDR3 spans 20 amino acids. The germline gives CDR1 WSHSY, CDR2 SAAADI. With V trimmed by 2 bases and J by 2 bases, 14 bases remained unmatched. The CDR3 nucleotides are TGCGCCAGCAGTGAGGGGGGGCGGAGGGGGACTAGCGGGAGCCCCTACGAGCAGTACTTC. Protein: CASSEGGRRGTSGSPYEQYF.

This clonotype was detected ten times or more. The V and J genes are TRBV5-6 and TRBJ2-7, with 8 bases that match TRBD1. This CDR3 spans 14 amino acids. Germline V gene sequence: CDR1 SGHDT, CDR2 YYEEEE. V lost 4 bases and J lost 7; bases outside the gene matches: 10. This CDR3 reads CASSLATGVEEQYF. CDR3 nucleotide sequence: TGTGCCAGCAGCCTCGCGACAGGGGTAGAAGAGCAGTACTTC.

This clonotype was found a few times. This chain uses TRBV7-3 with TRBJ2-3, with D perhaps matching TRBD2 (7 bases). Germline loops: CDR1 SGHTA, CDR2 FQGTGA. The germline V and J ends were trimmed by 5 bases and 3 bases, with 18 bases remaining between them. There are 16 residues in the CDR3. The CDR3 region has the DNA TGTGCCAGCAGCCATAGAGGGGGGGTTGGGACAGATACGCAGTATTTT. It specifies CASSHRGGVGTDTQYF.

The chain uses TRBV29-1 and TRBJ1-2; TRBD1 agrees at 9 bases. Germline V gives CDR1 SQVTM, CDR2 ANQGSEA. CDR3 size: 14 residues. V shed 1 base, J shed 5 bases, and the junction held 5 bases outside the gene matches. The CDR3 region is CSVEGGTGIYGYTF. As DNA, the CDR3 is TGCAGCGTTGAAGGGGGGACAGGGATTTATGGCTACACCTTC.

This clonotype was counted between two and nine times. This chain connects TRBV27 to TRBJ2-5, with 9 bases lining up with TRBD2. CDR3 length equals 16 residues. The germline gives CDR1 MNHEY, CDR2 SMNVEV (reference sequence). The J segment lost 4 bases and the V segment lost 6 bases, leaving 12 bases of the junction unmatched. The CDR3 DNA follows: TGTGCCAGCAGACCAACCCTCCCGACTAGCGGAGAGACCCAGTACTTC. Protein: CASRPTLPTSGETQYF.